A selection of T cell receptor beta chains follows, all from one sample in a study of T cells after yellow fever vaccination. TCRdb processed the 5' RACE reads anew with MiXCR; each CDR3 protein has one entry. The sample holds under 700,000 distinct CDR3 sequences, 17% seen once. The sample here was PBMCs, taken 5 days after the first yellow fever vaccination. Receptor source: a man younger than 35 who received the YFV17D yellow fever vaccine. CDR3s include the opening cysteine and the closing phenylalanine or tryptophan. A D gene is named only where the DNA matches it firmly. Not all rows give a size; the values are once, few, many and, for expanded clones, a class.

TRBJ2-5	TRBD2	TRBV4-2	few	CASSQGSGGSETQYF	TGTGCCAGCAGCCAAGGTAGCGGGGGTAGTGAGACCCAGTACTTC
TRBJ2-3	-	TRBV6-5	once	CASSYSPWGTDTQYF	TGTGCCAGCAGTTACTCCCCTTGGGGAACAGATACGCAGTATTTT
TRBJ2-3	-	TRBV28	-	CASEAGSTDTQYF	TGTGCCAGCGAAGCAGGGAGCACAGATACGCAGTATTTT
TRBJ2-2	-	TRBV5-1	-	CASSLAGVRELFF	TGCGCCAGCAGCTTGGCGGGGGTCCGGGAGCTGTTTTTT
TRBJ1-1	-	TRBV20-1	few	CSAPTGRGALTEAFF	TGCAGTGCTCCCACAGGGAGGGGGGCCTTGACTGAAGCTTTCTTT
TRBJ2-1	TRBD2	TRBV27	-	CASSSSGGAIGNEQFF	TGTGCCAGCAGTTCTAGCGGGGGGGCGATAGGTAATGAGCAGTTCTTC
TRBJ2-3	TRBD2	TRBV27	-	CASSVRDYRGTDTQYF	TGTGCCAGCAGTGTACGGGACTACCGCGGCACAGATACGCAGTATTTT
TRBJ2-5	TRBD2	TRBV3-1	few	CASSLRAGGAGSETQYF	TGTGCCAGCAGCCTACGAGCGGGGGGGGCCGGTTCGGAGACCCAGTACTTC
TRBJ2-3	TRBD2	TRBV5-1	-	CASSFQAGETTDTQYF	TGCGCCAGCAGCTTCCAAGCGGGGGAGACTACAGATACGCAGTATTTT
TRBJ2-3	-	TRBV29-1	-	CSVVGAGQYF	TGCAGCGTTGTGGGGGCTGGGCAGTATTTT
TRBJ2-7	-	TRBV5-1	-	CASRERGTEPEQYF	TGCGCCAGCAGGGAAAGGGGCACCGAGCCGGAGCAGTACTTC
TRBJ2-7	-	TRBV20-1	-	CSGQSSSYEQYF	TGCAGTGGACAGTCCAGCTCCTACGAGCAGTACTTC
TRBJ2-1	TRBD2	TRBV12-3/TRBV12-4	few	CASRAYGQAGDEQFF	TGTGCCAGCAGGGCCTACGGGCAGGCGGGGGATGAGCAGTTCTTC
TRBJ2-1	-	TRBV7-3	few	CASSFGSQGGNEQFF	TGTGCCAGCAGCTTTGGTAGCCAGGGGGGAAATGAGCAGTTCTTC
TRBJ2-2	-	TRBV6-5	few	CASSLTGDGGYTGELFF	TGTGCCAGCAGTTTGACAGGAGATGGGGGTTACACCGGGGAGCTGTTTTTT
TRBJ1-2	-	TRBV4-1	few	CASSQARGRSYTF	TGCGCCAGCAGCCAAGCTAGGGGTCGGAGCTACACCTTC
TRBJ2-1	-	TRBV3-1	-	CASSPRTASSYNEQFF	TGTGCCAGCAGCCCCCGGACCGCGAGCTCCTACAATGAGCAGTTCTTC
TRBJ2-2	-	TRBV19	few	CASSRQAHTGELFF	TGTGCCAGTAGCCGACAGGCGCACACCGGGGAGCTGTTTTTT
TRBJ1-1	-	TRBV5-1	-	CASSLIPTGPNTEAFF	TGCGCCAGCAGCTTGATCCCGACAGGACCGAACACTGAAGCTTTCTTT
TRBJ1-2	-	TRBV4-1	-	CASSLEGSFNYGYTF	TGCGCCAGCAGCCTGGAAGGGTCCTTTAACTATGGCTACACCTTC
TRBJ2-3	TRBD2	TRBV28	once	CASSRRLAYTDTQYF	TGTGCCAGCAGCCGACGACTAGCGTACACAGATACGCAGTATTTT
TRBJ2-3	-	TRBV7-2	-	CASSSPTASLTDTQYF	TGTGCCAGCAGCTCACCGACAGCTTCCCTCACAGATACGCAGTATTTT
TRBJ1-1	-	TRBV7-9	many	CASSPEAEAFF	TGTGCCAGCAGCCCGGAGGCTGAAGCTTTCTTT
TRBJ2-1	-	TRBV9	few	CASSVGGKEQFF	TGTGCCAGCAGCGTCGGGGGAAAGGAGCAGTTCTTC
TRBJ2-3	-	TRBV7-6	-	CASSLTTGTALGGTQYF	TGTGCCAGCAGCTTAACGACCGGGACAGCCTTGGGGGGTACGCAGTATTTT
TRBJ1-1	-	TRBV6-1	few	CASSAEGRPTFKVWF	TGTGCCAGCAGTGCGGAAGGTCGGCCAACGTTTAAAGTTTGGTTT
TRBJ2-3	-	TRBV5-1	few	CASSARTVTDTQYF	TGCGCCAGCAGCGCACGGACAGTTACAGATACGCAGTATTTT
TRBJ1-1	-	TRBV6-1	-	CASSPYQGNTEAFF	TGTGCCAGCAGTCCCTACCAGGGGAACACTGAAGCTTTCTTT
TRBJ2-2	-	TRBV19	once	CASSISERGELFF	TGTGCCAGTAGTATTTCGGAACGCGGGGAGCTGTTTTTT
TRBJ2-3	-	TRBV27	few	CASSLTLGTDTQYF	TGTGCCAGCAGTCTCACACTGGGCACAGATACGCAGTATTTT
TRBJ1-2	-	TRBV3-1	many	CASSQEGYGYTF	TGTGCCAGCAGCCAAGAGGGGTATGGCTACACCTTC
TRBJ1-6	-	TRBV20-1	-	CSATGPARSPLHF	TGCAGTGCTACGGGACCAGCTAGGTCACCCCTCCACTTT
TRBJ2-1	-	TRBV20-1	-	CSARDVKTYNEQFF	TGCAGTGCTAGAGATGTCAAGACCTACAATGAGCAGTTCTTC
TRBJ2-5	TRBD2	TRBV7-9	-	CASMRLAGGIQETQYF	TGTGCCAGCATGAGACTAGCGGGGGGCATACAAGAGACCCAGTACTTC
TRBJ2-5	-	TRBV3-1	-	CASRGAGETQYF	TGTGCCAGCAGGGGGGCGGGAGAGACCCAGTACTTC
TRBJ1-3	-	TRBV4-2	many	CASSQPTGANTIYF	TGTGCCAGCAGCCAACCGACAGGAGCAAACACCATATATTTT
TRBJ1-1	-	TRBV3-1	few	CASSLYGDEGTEAFF	TGTGCCAGCAGCCTCTACGGGGATGAGGGCACTGAAGCTTTCTTT
TRBJ1-4	TRBD1	TRBV7-2	-	CASSQQGGGEKLFF	TGTGCCAGCAGCCAACAGGGGGGGGGTGAAAAACTGTTTTTT
TRBJ1-2	-	TRBV29-1	few	CSVEKGQLYGYTF	TGCAGCGTTGAAAAAGGCCAGCTCTATGGCTACACCTTC
TRBJ2-7	-	TRBV5-1	few	CASSLGGGWTYEQYF	TGCGCCAGCAGCTTGGGTGGAGGGTGGACCTACGAGCAGTACTTC
TRBJ1-3	TRBD1	TRBV6-1	-	CASSQQGHGNTIYF	TGTGCCAGCAGTCAACAGGGGCATGGAAACACCATATATTTT
TRBJ2-5	-	TRBV5-6	many	CASSMTSIETQYF	TGTGCCAGCAGCATGACTAGTATAGAGACCCAGTACTTC